The rows below give T cell receptor beta chains drawn from one sample of a study of response to subunit inactivated influenza vaccine. TCRdb re-called the RT-PCR reads with MiXCR, one entry per CDR3 protein. Of 500,000 to 550,000 distinct CDR3 sequences listed, about 7.6% were seen once; the top ten hold 13%. This material consisted of PBMCs from blood, taken less than 25 months after vaccination. The receptors originated from a man aged 50 to 75 who received an inactivated influenza vaccine. CDR3s include the opening cysteine and the closing phenylalanine or tryptophan. The order of the fields is CDR3 protein, CDR3 DNA, V gene, clone size, D gene, J gene. The D gene is left open where the match is weak. Only some rows state a clone size, as once, few, many or a class for expanded clones.

CDR3 protein: CASSLQGGYTEAFF
CDR3 DNA: TGTGCCAGCAGTCTACAGGGGGGATACACTGAAGCTTTCTTT
V gene: TRBV12-3/TRBV12-4
clone size: .
D gene: TRBD1
J gene: TRBJ1-1

CDR3 protein: CASSSYSSNQPQHF
CDR3 DNA: TGTGCCAGCAGCTCTTACAGTAGCAATCAGCCCCAGCATTTT
V gene: TRBV7-2
clone size: few
D gene: .
J gene: TRBJ1-5

CDR3 protein: CASSPREDTQYF
CDR3 DNA: TGTGCCAGCTCACCACGGGAGGATACGCAGTATTTT
V gene: TRBV18
clone size: .
D gene: .
J gene: TRBJ2-3

CDR3 protein: CSVPRGGTGLNEKLFF
CDR3 DNA: TGCAGTGTCCCCCGCGGGGGGACGGGTCTTAATGAAAAACTGTTTTTT
V gene: TRBV20-1
clone size: many
D gene: .
J gene: TRBJ1-4

CDR3 protein: CSGLGLAGAGGSTDTQYF
CDR3 DNA: TGCAGCGGGTTGGGACTAGCGGGAGCAGGAGGTAGCACAGATACGCAGTATTTT
V gene: TRBV29-1
clone size: few
D gene: TRBD2
J gene: TRBJ2-3

CDR3 protein: CSARLSSLNHIQYF
CDR3 DNA: TGCAGTGCTAGACTATCTAGTCTTAACCACATTCAGTACTTC
V gene: TRBV20-1
clone size: many
D gene: .
J gene: TRBJ2-4

CDR3 protein: CASSYSIRTGNYGYTF
CDR3 DNA: TGTGCCAGCAGTTACTCGATAAGGACAGGCAACTATGGCTACACCTTC
V gene: TRBV6-6
clone size: .
D gene: TRBD1
J gene: TRBJ1-2

CDR3 protein: CASSQWIGAQPQHF
CDR3 DNA: TGCGCCAGCAGCCAATGGATTGGAGCTCAGCCCCAGCATTTT
V gene: TRBV4-3
clone size: few
D gene: .
J gene: TRBJ1-5

CDR3 protein: CATSGFAGPPDTQYF
CDR3 DNA: TGTGCCACCAGTGGATTTGCAGGGCCCCCAGATACGCAGTATTTT
V gene: TRBV24-1
clone size: few
D gene: .
J gene: TRBJ2-3

CDR3 protein: CASSQYTSGRFDNEQFF
CDR3 DNA: TGCGCCAGCAGCCAGTATACTAGCGGGAGGTTCGACAATGAGCAGTTCTTC
V gene: TRBV4-3
clone size: .
D gene: TRBD2
J gene: TRBJ2-1